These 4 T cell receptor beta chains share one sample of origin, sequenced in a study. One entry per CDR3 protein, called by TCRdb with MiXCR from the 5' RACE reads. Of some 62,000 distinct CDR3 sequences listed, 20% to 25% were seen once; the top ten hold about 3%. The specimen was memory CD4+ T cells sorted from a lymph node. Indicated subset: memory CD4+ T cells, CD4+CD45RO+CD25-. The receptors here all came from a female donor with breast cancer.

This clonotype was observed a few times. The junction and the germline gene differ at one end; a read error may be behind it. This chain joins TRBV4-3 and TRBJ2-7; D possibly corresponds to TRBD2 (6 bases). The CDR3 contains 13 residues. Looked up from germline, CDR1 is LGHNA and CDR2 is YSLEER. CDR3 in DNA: TGCGCCAGCAGTCAAGAAAGGACTACCGAGCAGTACTTC. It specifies CASSQERTTEQYF.

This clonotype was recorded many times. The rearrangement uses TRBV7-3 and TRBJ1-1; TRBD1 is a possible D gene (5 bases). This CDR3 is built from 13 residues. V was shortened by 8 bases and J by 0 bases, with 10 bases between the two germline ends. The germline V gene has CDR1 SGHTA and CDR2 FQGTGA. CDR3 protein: CASGLDMNTEAFF. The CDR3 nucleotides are TGTGCCAGCGGGCTGGACATGAACACTGAAGCTTTCTTT. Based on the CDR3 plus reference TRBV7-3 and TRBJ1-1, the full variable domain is GAGVSQTPSNKVTEKGKYVELRCDPISGHTALYWYRQSLGQGPEFLIYFQGTGAADDSGLPNDRFFAVRPEGSVSTLKIQRTERGDSAVYLCASGLDMNTEAFFGQGTRLTVV.

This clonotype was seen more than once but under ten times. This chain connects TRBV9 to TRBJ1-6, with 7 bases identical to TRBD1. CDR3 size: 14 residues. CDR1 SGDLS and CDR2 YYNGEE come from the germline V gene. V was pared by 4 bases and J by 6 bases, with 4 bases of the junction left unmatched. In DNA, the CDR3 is TGTGCCAGCAGCTACGGACAGGCTAATTCACCCCTCCACTTT. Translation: CASSYGQANSPLHF.

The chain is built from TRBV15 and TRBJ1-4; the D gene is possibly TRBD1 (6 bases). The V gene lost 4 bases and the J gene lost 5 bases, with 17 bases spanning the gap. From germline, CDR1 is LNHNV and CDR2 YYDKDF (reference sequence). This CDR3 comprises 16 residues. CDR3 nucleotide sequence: TGTGCCACCAGCAAAGATGGGGGGCCCACGAATGAAAAACTGTTTTTT. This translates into CATSKDGGPTNEKLFF.